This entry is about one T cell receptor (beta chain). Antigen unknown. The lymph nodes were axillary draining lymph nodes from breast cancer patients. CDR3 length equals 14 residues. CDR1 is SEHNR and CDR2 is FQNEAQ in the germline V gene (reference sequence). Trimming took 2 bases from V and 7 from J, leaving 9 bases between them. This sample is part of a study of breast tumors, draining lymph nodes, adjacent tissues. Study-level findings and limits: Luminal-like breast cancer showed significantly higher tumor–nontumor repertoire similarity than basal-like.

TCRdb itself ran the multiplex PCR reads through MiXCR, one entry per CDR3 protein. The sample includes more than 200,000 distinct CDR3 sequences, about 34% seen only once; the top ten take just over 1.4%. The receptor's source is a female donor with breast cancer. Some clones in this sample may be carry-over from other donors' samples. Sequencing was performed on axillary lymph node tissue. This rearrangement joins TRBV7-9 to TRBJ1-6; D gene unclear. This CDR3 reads CASSLMVGNSPLHF. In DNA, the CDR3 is TGTGCCAGCAGCTTAATGGTTGGCAATTCACCCCTCCACTTT.